This entry concerns a single T cell receptor (beta chain). Its antigen is still unknown. The data were obtained in a study of T cells after yellow fever vaccination. Whole-study findings and limits: The study re-detected most primary-vaccination clones after the booster (about 96% CD4, roughly 85% CD8). The secondary T-cell response peaked on day 5, not day 15, but was weaker.

Generation of TCR cDNA used 5'RACE template switching (which added a universal primer site and UMIs). Each CDR3 protein is one row after TCRdb ran MiXCR on the 5' RACE reads. This sample has some 220,000 distinct CDR3 sequences, with 3% to 3.5% found just once. This CDR3 has 15 amino acids. V was pared by 1 base and J by 5 bases, with 12 bases between. CDR1 is LGHNA, CDR2 YNFKEQ, per germline. The rearrangement joins TRBV4-2 to TRBJ1-5; no clear D gene. This clonotype was sampled from a man younger than 35 who received the YFV17D yellow fever vaccine. The sample here was CD4+ T cells sorted from PBMCs, taken 10 days after the yellow fever booster vaccination. Here the CDR3 DNA reads TGTGCCAGCAGCCAAGCGGGGAGGTTGGATCAGCCCCAGCATTTT. It encodes CASSQAGRLDQPQHF.